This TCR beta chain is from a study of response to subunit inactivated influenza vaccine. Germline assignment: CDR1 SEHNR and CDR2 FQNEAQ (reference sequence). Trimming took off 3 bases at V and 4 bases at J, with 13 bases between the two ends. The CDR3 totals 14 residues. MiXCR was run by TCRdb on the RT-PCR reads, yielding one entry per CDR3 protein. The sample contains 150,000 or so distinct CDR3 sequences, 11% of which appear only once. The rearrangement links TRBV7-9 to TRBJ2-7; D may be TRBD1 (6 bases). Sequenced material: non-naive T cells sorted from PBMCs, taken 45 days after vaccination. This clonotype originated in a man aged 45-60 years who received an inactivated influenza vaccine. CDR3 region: CASSLSDRPYEQYF. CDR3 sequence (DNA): TGTGCCAGCAGCTTGTCGGACAGACCTTACGAGCAGTACTTC.